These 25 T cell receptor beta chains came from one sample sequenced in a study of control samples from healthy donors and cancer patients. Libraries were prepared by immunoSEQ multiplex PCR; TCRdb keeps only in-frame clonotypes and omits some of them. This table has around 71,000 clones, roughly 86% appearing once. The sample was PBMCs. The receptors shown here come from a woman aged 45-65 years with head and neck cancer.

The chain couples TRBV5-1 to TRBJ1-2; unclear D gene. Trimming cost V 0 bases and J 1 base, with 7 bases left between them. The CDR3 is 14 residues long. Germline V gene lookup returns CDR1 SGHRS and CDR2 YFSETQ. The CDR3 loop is CASSLETVNYGYTF. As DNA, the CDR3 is TGCGCCAGCAGCTTGGAGACGGTTAACTATGGCTACACCTTC.

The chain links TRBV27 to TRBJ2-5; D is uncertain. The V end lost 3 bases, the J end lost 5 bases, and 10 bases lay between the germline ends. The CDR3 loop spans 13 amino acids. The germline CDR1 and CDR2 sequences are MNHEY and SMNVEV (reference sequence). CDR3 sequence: CASSFYGEETQYF. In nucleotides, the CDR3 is TGTGCCAGCAGTTTTTACGGAGAGGAGACCCAGTACTTC.

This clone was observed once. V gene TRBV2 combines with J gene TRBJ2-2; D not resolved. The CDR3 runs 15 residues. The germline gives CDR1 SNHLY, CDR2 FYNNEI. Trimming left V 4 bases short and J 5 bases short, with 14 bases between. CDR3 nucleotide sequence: TGTGCCAGCAGTGGATGGGGTAGTCCTACCGGGGAGCTGTTTTTT. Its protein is CASSGWGSPTGELFF.

In DNA form, the CDR3 reads TGTGCCAGCTCACTGACCGGGACAGGGGCGATTAATGAAAAACTGTTTTTT. This encodes CASSLTGTGAINEKLFF. The chain uses TRBV18 and TRBJ1-4; 10 bases map to TRBD1. The V and J ends lost 4 bases and 4 bases, in that order; junction bases with no gene match: 9. This CDR3 comprises 17 residues. Germline loops: CDR1 KGHSH, CDR2 LQKENI.

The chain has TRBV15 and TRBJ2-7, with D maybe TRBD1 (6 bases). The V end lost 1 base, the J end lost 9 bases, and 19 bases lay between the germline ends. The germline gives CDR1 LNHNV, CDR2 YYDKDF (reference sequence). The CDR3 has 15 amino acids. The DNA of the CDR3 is TGTGCCACCAGCAGAGTCAGGGGAAGTAGTTTCGGGCAGTACTTC. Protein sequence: CATSRVRGSSFGQYF.

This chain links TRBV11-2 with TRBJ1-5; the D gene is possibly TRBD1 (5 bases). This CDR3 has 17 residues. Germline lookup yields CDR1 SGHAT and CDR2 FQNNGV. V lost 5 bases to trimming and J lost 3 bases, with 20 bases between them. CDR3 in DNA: TGTGCCAGCAGCCCAGGGACGGGTGGGGGGAACAATCAGCCCCAGCATTTT. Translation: CASSPGTGGGNNQPQHF.

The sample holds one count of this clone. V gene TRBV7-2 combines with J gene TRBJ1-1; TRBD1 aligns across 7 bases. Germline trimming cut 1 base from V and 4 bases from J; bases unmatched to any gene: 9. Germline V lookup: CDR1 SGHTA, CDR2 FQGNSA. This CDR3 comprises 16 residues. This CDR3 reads CASSLGAGGVFTEAFF. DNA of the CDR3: TGTGCCAGCAGCTTAGGTGCAGGGGGTGTGTTCACTGAAGCTTTCTTT.

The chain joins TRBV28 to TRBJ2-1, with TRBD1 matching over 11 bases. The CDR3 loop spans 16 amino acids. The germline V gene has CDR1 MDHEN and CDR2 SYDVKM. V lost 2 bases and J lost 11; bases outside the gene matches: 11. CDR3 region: CASSLHPGQGVPQQFF. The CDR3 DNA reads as TGTGCCAGCAGTTTACACCCGGGACAGGGGGTTCCCCAGCAGTTCTTC.

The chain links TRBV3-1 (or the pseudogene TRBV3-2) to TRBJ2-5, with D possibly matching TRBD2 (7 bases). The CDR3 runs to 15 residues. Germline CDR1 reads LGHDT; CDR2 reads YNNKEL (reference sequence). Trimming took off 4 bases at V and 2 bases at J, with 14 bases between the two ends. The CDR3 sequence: CASSPTAGAQETQYF. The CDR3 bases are TGTGCCAGCAGCCCGACTGCGGGGGCGCAAGAGACCCAGTACTTC.

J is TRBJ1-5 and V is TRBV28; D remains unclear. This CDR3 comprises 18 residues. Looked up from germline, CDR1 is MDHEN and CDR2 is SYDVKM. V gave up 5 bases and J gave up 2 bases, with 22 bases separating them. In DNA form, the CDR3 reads TGTGCCAGCAGTGGCAGTGGGTCCATTCCTTTTGGCAATCAGCCCCAGCATTTT. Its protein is CASSGSGSIPFGNQPQHF.

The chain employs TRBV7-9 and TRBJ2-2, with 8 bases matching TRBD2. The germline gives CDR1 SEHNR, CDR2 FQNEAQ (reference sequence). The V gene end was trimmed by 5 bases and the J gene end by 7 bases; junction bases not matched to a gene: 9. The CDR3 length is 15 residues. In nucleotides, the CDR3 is TGTGCCAGCAGCGGACCCGGGGGGGCTGGCGGGGAGCTGTTTTTT. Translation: CASSGPGGAGGELFF.

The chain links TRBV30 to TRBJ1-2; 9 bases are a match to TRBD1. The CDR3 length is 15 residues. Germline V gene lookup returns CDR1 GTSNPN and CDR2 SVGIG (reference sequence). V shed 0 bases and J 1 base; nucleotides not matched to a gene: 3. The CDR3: CAWSVRDRVNYGYTF. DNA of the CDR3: TGTGCCTGGAGTGTCCGGGACAGGGTTAACTATGGCTACACCTTC.

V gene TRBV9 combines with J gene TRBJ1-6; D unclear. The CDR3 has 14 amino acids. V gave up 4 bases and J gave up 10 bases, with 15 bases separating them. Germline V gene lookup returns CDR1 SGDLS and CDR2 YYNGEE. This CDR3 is CASSTRAEGSPLHF. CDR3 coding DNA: TGTGCCAGCAGCACCCGGGCCGAGGGATCACCCCTCCACTTT.

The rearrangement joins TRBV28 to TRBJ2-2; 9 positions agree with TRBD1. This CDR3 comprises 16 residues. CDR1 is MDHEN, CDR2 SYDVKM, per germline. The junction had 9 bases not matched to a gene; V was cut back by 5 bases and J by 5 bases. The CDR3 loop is CASSPPGQGVTGELFF. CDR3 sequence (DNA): TGTGCCAGCAGTCCACCGGGACAGGGTGTTACCGGGGAGCTGTTTTTT.

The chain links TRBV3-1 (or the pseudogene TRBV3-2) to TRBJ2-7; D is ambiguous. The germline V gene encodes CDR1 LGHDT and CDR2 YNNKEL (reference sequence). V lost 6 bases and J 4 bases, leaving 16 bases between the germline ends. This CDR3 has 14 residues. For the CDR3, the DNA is TGTGCCAGCAGTTCCAGAGGAAAAAGATACGAGCAGTACTTC. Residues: CASSSRGKRYEQYF.

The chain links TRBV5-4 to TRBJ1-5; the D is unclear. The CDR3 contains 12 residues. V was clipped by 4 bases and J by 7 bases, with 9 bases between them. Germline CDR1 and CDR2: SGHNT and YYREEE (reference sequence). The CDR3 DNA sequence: TGTGCCAGCAGCGGGAACGGGCAGCCCCAGCATTTT. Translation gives CASSGNGQPQHF.

The CDR3 sequence: CASSPSGRVSNTIYF. The CDR3 nucleotides are TGTGCCAGCAGCCCCTCCGGAAGGGTCAGCAACACCATATATTTT. The chain links TRBV28 to TRBJ1-3; D is unclear. Germline loops: CDR1 MDHEN, CDR2 SYDVKM. The CDR3 runs to 15 residues. Trimming stripped 6 bases from V and 7 bases from J, with 19 bases between.

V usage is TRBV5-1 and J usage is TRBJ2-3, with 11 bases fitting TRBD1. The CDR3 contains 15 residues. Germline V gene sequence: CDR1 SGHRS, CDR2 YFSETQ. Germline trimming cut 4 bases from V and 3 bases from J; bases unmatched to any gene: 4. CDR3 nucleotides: TGCGCCAGCAGCCCGGACAGGGGGCAGACAGATACGCAGTATTTT. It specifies CASSPDRGQTDTQYF. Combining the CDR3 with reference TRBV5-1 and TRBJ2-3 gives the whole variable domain KAGVTQTPRYLIKTRGQQVTLSCSPISGHRSVSWYQQTPGQGLQFLFEYFSETQRNKGNFPGRFSGRQFSNSRSEMNVSTLELGDSALYLCASSPDRGQTDTQYFGPGTRLTVL.

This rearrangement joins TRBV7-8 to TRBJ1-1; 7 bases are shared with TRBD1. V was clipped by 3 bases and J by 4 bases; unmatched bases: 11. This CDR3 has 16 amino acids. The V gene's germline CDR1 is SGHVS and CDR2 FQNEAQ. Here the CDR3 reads CASSFSAGRGFTEAFF. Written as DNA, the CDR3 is TGTGCCAGCAGCTTCAGCGCGGGCAGGGGGTTCACTGAAGCTTTCTTT.

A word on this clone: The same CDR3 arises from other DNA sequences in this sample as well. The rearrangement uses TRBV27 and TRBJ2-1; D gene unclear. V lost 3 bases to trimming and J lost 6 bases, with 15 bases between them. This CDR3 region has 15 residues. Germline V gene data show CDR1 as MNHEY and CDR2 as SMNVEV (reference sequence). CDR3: CASSFVGYNPNEQFF. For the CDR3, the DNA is TGTGCCAGCAGTTTTGTCGGGTATAATCCCAATGAGCAGTTCTTC.

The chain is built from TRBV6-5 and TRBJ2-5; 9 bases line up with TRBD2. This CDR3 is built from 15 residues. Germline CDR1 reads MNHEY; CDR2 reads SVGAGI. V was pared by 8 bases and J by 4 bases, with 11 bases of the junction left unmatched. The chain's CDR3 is CASFSGGGAGETQYF. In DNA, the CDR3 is TGTGCCAGCTTCTCTGGCGGGGGGGCCGGAGAGACCCAGTACTTC.

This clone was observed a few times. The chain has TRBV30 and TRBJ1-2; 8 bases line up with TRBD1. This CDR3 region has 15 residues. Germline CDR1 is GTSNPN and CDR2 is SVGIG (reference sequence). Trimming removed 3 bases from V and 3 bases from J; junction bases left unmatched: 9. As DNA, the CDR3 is TGTGCCTGGAGCGCAACCGGGACAGGTGACTATGGCTACACCTTC. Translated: CAWSATGTGDYGYTF.

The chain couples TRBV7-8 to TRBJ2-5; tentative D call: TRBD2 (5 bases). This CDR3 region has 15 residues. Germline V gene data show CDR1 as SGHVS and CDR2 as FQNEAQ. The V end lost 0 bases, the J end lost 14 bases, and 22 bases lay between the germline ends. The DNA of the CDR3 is TGTGCCAGCAGCTTAGCTGGTTCCCCGGGATCCTTCCCCTACTTC. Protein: CASSLAGSPGSFPYF.

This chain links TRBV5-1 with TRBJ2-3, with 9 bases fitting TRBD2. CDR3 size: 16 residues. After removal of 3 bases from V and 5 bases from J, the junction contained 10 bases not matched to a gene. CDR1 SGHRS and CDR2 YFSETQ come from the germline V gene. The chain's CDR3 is CASSSGRSGGQDTQYF. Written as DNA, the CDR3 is TGCGCCAGCAGCTCGGGGAGAAGCGGGGGGCAAGATACGCAGTATTTT.

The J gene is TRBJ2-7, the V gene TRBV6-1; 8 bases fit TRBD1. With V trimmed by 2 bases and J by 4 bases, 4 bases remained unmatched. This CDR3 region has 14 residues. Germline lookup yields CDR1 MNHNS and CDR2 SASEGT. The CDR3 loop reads CASSEFTGGYEQYF. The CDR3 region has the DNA TGTGCCAGCAGTGAATTTACAGGGGGGTACGAGCAGTACTTC.